A few counts support the clone carrying this T cell receptor (beta chain). One entry per CDR3 protein results from TCRdb running MiXCR on the 5' RACE reads. The top ten clones hold around 13% of a sample with approximately 580,000 distinct CDR3 sequences, around 21% of them seen once. The sample comes from a study of T-cell memory formation after mild COVID-19. Overall study: The two donors had largely donor-specific TCR clusters.

The V gene lost 0 bases and the J gene lost 1 base, with 10 bases spanning the gap. Germline assignment: CDR1 SGHRS and CDR2 YFSETQ. There are 15 residues in the CDR3. The gene calls are TRBV5-1 and TRBJ1-1; unclear D gene. Input material: PBMCs or a T cell subset sorted from them (not recorded which). The sequence was collected from an adult woman who had mild COVID-19 (a few samples of this study predate the infection). Cell type and time point are not known. The CDR3 DNA reads TGCGCCAGCAGCTTGGGTGGGGAAGGGAACACTGAAGCTTTCTTT. It specifies CASSLGGEGNTEAFF.